This T cell receptor (beta chain) was recovered during a study of OX40 agonist ivuxolimab in advanced cancers. Overall study context: Patients received ivuxolimab, an intravenous treatment, every 2 weeks at 0.01 to 10 mg/kg.

Using immunoSEQ multiplex PCR, the repertoire was profiled, and TCRdb retains in-frame clones only, with some absent. Of tens of thousands of clones listed, over 70% are singletons. This CDR3 region has 16 residues. CDR1 and CDR2 from the germline V gene are MNHEY and SVGAGI. Deletions cut 0 bases from V and 1 base from J, with 12 bases between. Concerning this clone itself: Its antigen remains unidentified.

Findings of the study overall: Patients who responded partially at 0.1-3.0 mg/kg showed clonal expansion ranking among the lowest. Compared with CD4+, CD8+ T cells on average had more expanded clones.

V and J are TRBV6-5 and TRBJ1-2, with D perhaps matching TRBD1 (6 bases). The receptor was derived from an adult with an advanced solid tumor such as melanoma, head and neck, liver or kidney cancer. Sequences were derived from CD4+ or CD8+ T cells sorted from blood, sampled in a trial of the OX40 agonist ivuxolimab. The CDR3 spells CASSYSGTSDNYGYTF. The CDR3, as DNA: TGTGCCAGCAGTTACTCAGGGACATCCGATAACTATGGCTACACCTTC.